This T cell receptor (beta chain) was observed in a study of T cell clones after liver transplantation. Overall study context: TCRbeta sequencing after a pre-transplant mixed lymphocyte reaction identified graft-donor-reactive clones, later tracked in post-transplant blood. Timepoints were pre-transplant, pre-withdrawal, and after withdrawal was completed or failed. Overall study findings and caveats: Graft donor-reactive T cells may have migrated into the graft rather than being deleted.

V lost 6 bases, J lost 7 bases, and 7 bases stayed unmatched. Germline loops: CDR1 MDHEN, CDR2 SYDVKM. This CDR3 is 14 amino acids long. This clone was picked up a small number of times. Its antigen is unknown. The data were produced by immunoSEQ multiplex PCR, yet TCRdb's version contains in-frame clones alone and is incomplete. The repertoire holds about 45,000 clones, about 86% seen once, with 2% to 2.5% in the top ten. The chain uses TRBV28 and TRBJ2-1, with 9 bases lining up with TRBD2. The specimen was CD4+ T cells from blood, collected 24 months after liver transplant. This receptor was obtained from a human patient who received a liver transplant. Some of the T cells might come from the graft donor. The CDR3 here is CASRPGLADNEQFF. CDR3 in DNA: TGTGCCAGCAGGCCGGGACTAGCTGATAATGAGCAGTTCTTC. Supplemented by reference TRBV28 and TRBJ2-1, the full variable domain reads DVKVTQSSRYLVKRTGEKVFLECVQDMDHENMFWYRQDPGLGLRLIYFSYDVKMKEKGDIPEGYSVSREKKERFSLILESASTNQTSMYLCASRPGLADNEQFFGPGTRLTVL.